This TCR beta chain originates from a study of T-cell memory formation after mild COVID-19 (dated by TCRdb to the early 2020s). In terms of the full investigation: Most TCR sequence clusters were specific to one of the two donors. In a couple of donors, T-cell clones that expanded and contracted after mild COVID-19 were followed by sequencing TCRalpha and TCRbeta repertoires longitudinally. Two young, previously healthy adult volunteers, one female and one male, were included in the cohort. Findings and caveats that apply to the study as a whole: Balanced CD4/CD8 phenotypes were observed for clones contracting from day 15 to 85, whereas a bias towards CD4+ was observed for a second wave of clones expanding from day 15 to 37. Contracting CD4+ clones turned up mainly in the CM and EM memory subsets, whereas EMRA was where CD8+ clones were enriched. The study included only a couple of mild cases, and larger cohorts that include severe cases with pre-infection samples were judged to be necessary. The detection of some responding clones in pre-infection memory suggests that pre-existing cross-reactive memory T cells joined the SARS-CoV-2 response. The second-wave clones that peaked on day 37 were not confirmed to be SARS-CoV-2 specific.

Ficoll-Paque density gradient centrifugation was used to isolate PBMCs. The run used an Illumina NovaSeq 6000. Using 5'RACE with constant-segment primers, TCRalpha and TCRbeta cDNA libraries were constructed, with sample barcodes and unique molecular identifiers added in the process. RNA was extracted from every sample with Trizol reagent. Amplification of the libraries took two PCR steps, and the second step added a second sample barcode plus Illumina TruSeq adapters. Libraries were sequenced on an Illumina NovaSeq with 2 x 150 bp paired-end reads. On the authors' methods: Demultiplexing of reads and collapsing into UMI-guided consensus sequences were performed with migec v1.2.7. Using mixcr v2.1.11, UMI consensuses were aligned to TRA and TRB V and J templates and then assembled into clonotypes. Expanded or contracted clonotypes were those called significant by both edgeR and NoisET, with noise models trained on biological replicates. For edgeR calls, the thresholds were a false discovery rate-adjusted p below 0.01 and a log2 fold-change of 1. As an exploratory analysis of dynamics, max-normalized trajectories of the 1000 most abundant clonotypes were examined with PCA combined with hierarchical clustering. Separately sequenced CD4+ and CD8+ repertoires were used to assign the CD4 or CD8 phenotype of responding clones. The public reads were run again by TCRdb, first through fastp at Q25 and then through MiXCR, and only productive beta chains were kept. When rows share a CDR3 protein, they turn into one entry using the most common DNA and genes. TCRdb's processing, not the authors', yielded these V and J calls. The sample table lists 170,000 or so distinct CDR3 sequences, 25% to 40% of them with a count of one. The ten largest clones add up to around 11% of the sample.

As for this clonotype: It lacks a known antigen. Base qualities are missing; no much larger clone stands one base away.

Taken from cysteine to phenylalanine, the CDR3 has 17 residues. Only the CDR3 portion is preserved as DNA: 51 bases, with reading frame beginning at the first base. Between the V and J ends, shortened by 5 bases and 6 bases respectively, the junction contains 23 bases. CDR1 and CDR2 are drawn from the germline V gene: KGHSH, LQKENI. The TCR sequence derives from an adult woman who had mild COVID-19 (a few samples of this study predate the infection). The sample titles of this study are shuffled in the database, so cell type and time point are left out; the donor was told from shared clones. The chain joins TRBV18 to TRBJ2-1; a weak D assignment points to TRBD1 (5 bases agree). Sequencing input: PBMCs or a T cell subset sorted from them (not recorded which). The nucleotide sequence reads TGTGCCAGCTCATCCTCTAGTGGGGCCTGGGTGTCCAATGAGCAGTTCTTC. Translation gives CASSSSSGAWVSNEQFF.